This T cell receptor (beta chain) was obtained from a study of lymphopenia after photon versus proton radiotherapy. Trimming left V 1 base short and J 6 bases short, with 12 bases between. CDR1 is LNHDA and CDR2 is SQIVND in the germline V gene (reference sequence). This CDR3 region has 14 residues. Here immunoSEQ multiplex PCR was the method, and the copy in TCRdb shows in-frame clones only, minus some. The sample includes approximately 71,000 clones, roughly 93% of them seen just once. This material consisted of peripheral blood, taken from a patient treated with photon-based radiotherapy. The rearrangement uses TRBV19 and TRBJ2-5, with a weak D call TRBD2 (5 bases). The receptor's source is a woman in her 70s with pancreatic cancer. The CDR3 is CASSIVGSRKTQYF. As DNA, the CDR3 is TGTGCCAGTAGTATAGTGGGGAGTCGAAAGACCCAGTACTTC.